This TCR beta chain was identified in a study of blood T cell repertoires in COVID-19. Turning to the study itself: Specimens from acute and convalescent COVID-19 originated in the United States, Italy and Spain. PBMCs, B-cell-depleted T cells, or T cells provided the cDNA or gDNA that made up the material.

This clone was observed a few times. Assay: immunoSEQ multiplex PCR; the TCRdb copy retains only in-frame clones and omits some. Of 200,000 to 300,000 clones in the sample, around 88% are singletons; the top ten hold nearly 2%. The sample comprised peripheral blood. The sequence derives from a man aged 25 to 40 with active or convalescent COVID-19.

In DNA, the CDR3 is TGTGCCAGCAGCCGCGACAGGGGCTCCTACAATGAGCAGTTCTTC. This encodes CASSRDRGSYNEQFF. The V call is TRBV7-6, the J call TRBJ2-1; 8 nucleotides agree with TRBD1. There are 15 residues in the CDR3. The V gene's germline CDR1 is SGHVS and CDR2 FNYEAQ. J was trimmed by 0 bases and V by 5 bases; bases with no gene match: 3.